Shown below are 18 T cell receptor beta chains from a single sample sequenced in a study of cytomegalovirus exposure and HLA in healthy donors. PCR primers comprised 60 Vbeta and 13 Jbeta primers. Profiling relied on immunoSEQ multiplex PCR, and the TCRdb table lists in-frame clones only, not all of them. The sample lists 150,000 to 180,000 clones; about 68% were seen once. The sequenced material came from PBMCs. All receptors derive from a man aged 25-45 years in good health and CMV-seronegative.

This chain uses TRBV25-1 with TRBJ1-2; the D gene is possibly TRBD1 (6 bases). Germline V gene lookup returns CDR1 MGHDK and CDR2 SYGVNS. This CDR3 comprises 14 residues. Deletions cut 1 base from V and 1 base from J, with 7 bases between. The DNA of the CDR3 is TGTGCCAGCAGTGAATCAGGGGTTAACTATGGCTACACCTTC. Its protein is CASSESGVNYGYTF.

This sequence joins TRBV4-3 and TRBJ2-7; D perhaps matches TRBD1 (6 bases). This CDR3 has 15 residues. Trimming cost V 0 bases and J 3 bases, with 12 bases left between them. Germline V gene lookup returns CDR1 LGHNA and CDR2 YSLEER. CDR3: CASSQDPGQIYEQYF. In nucleotides, the CDR3 is TGCGCCAGCAGCCAAGATCCCGGACAGATCTACGAGCAGTACTTC.

This chain connects TRBV23-1 to TRBJ1-4; 7 bases align to TRBD1. TRBV23-1 is an ORF for which the function is uncertain. Trimming took 4 bases from V and 3 from J; bases not matched to a gene: 14. The CDR3 consists of 18 residues. The CDR3 DNA reads as TGCGCCAGCAGTCTCCCACAGGGGAAGAAGGTAGCTAATGAAAAACTGTTTTTT. Protein: CASSLPQGKKVANEKLFF.

The genes are TRBV4-3 and TRBJ2-7; a possible D gene is TRBD1 (5 bases). The CDR3 spans 15 residues. V was cut by 0 bases and J by 0 bases, with 9 bases left in between. Germline CDR1 and CDR2: LGHNA and YSLEER. The CDR3 here is CASSQEGQYSYEQYF. The CDR3 DNA sequence: TGCGCCAGCAGCCAAGAGGGGCAGTACTCCTACGAGCAGTACTTC.

CDR3 loop: CASSTARWSTDTQYF. CDR3 coding DNA: TGTGCCAGCAGTACGGCGAGGTGGAGCACAGATACGCAGTATTTT. The genes are TRBV6-6 and TRBJ2-3; D unresolved. V lost 5 bases, J lost 0 bases, and 12 bases lay in between. CDR3 size: 15 residues. From germline, CDR1 is MNHNY and CDR2 SVGAGI (reference sequence).

The chain links TRBV6-5 to TRBJ2-7, with a tentative D call TRBD2 (7 bases). The CDR3 spans 14 residues. Germline V gene data show CDR1 as MNHEY and CDR2 as SVGAGI. Deletions cut 7 bases from V and 5 bases from J, with 18 bases between. The CDR3 bases are TGTGCCAGCAACCGTGGGGGGGGGCGTAACGAGCAGTACTTC. It yields the protein CASNRGGGRNEQYF.

The chain recombines TRBV7-2 with TRBJ2-7; D may be TRBD1 (5 bases). Per the germline V gene, CDR1 is SGHTA and CDR2 is FQGNSA. This CDR3 has 16 amino acids. V lost 1 base and J lost 0, with 13 bases in between. Here the CDR3 DNA reads TGTGCCAGCAGCTTAGGGATGGGGCGGTTCTCCTACGAGCAGTACTTC. Translation: CASSLGMGRFSYEQYF.

This rearrangement joins TRBV5-1 to TRBJ2-5; possibly TRBD1 for D (6 bases). V shed 8 bases and J shed 1 base, with 18 bases lying between them. This CDR3 has 15 residues. Germline V gene data show CDR1 as SGHRS and CDR2 as YFSETQ. CDR3 loop: CASRAQGIIQETQYF. Written as DNA, the CDR3 is TGCGCCAGTAGGGCTCAGGGGATTATCCAAGAGACCCAGTACTTC.

In nucleotides, the CDR3 is TGTGCCAGTAGAGAGTTGGGGGGGGCTGAAGCTTTCTTT. It yields the protein CASRELGGAEAFF. V is TRBV19 and J is TRBJ1-1; possibly TRBD1 for D (5 bases). The germline CDR1 and CDR2 sequences are LNHDA and SQIVND (reference sequence). V was trimmed by 6 bases and J by 6 bases, leaving 14 bases between them. This CDR3 has 13 residues.

The CDR3 bases are TGCGCCAGCAGCTTGGCCAGGGCAGGGGCTAACTATGGCTACACCTTC. Encoded protein: CASSLARAGANYGYTF. The rearrangement uses TRBV5-1 and TRBJ1-2; D might be TRBD1 (6 bases). CDR3 length: 16 amino acids. The V end lost 0 bases, the J end lost 0 bases, and 12 bases lay between the germline ends. The V gene's germline CDR1 is SGHRS and CDR2 YFSETQ.

The V gene is TRBV27, the J gene TRBJ2-7; D ambiguous. The CDR3 consists of 13 residues. Trimming took 8 bases from V and 1 from J, leaving 12 bases between them. Germline CDR1 and CDR2: MNHEY and SMNVEV (reference sequence). The CDR3 region has the DNA TGTGCCAGCGGAGTTGGCAGTTCCTACGAGCAGTACTTC. Its protein is CASGVGSSYEQYF.

This sequence joins TRBV7-2 and TRBJ1-1; D ambiguous. Trimming left V 5 bases short and J 6 bases short, with 16 bases between. CDR1 and CDR2 from the germline V gene are SGHTA and FQGNSA. The CDR3 runs to 14 residues. CDR3 sequence (DNA): TGTGCCAGCAGCGTCCGGGAACGCCTCGCTGAAGCTTTCTTT. Protein product: CASSVRERLAEAFF.

The V gene is TRBV6-6, the J gene TRBJ2-3, with 7 positions matching TRBD1. With V trimmed by 6 bases and J by 4 bases, 7 bases remained unmatched. Germline V gives CDR1 MNHNY, CDR2 SVGAGI (reference sequence). CDR3 length equals 14 residues. CDR3 protein: CASRTGSRADTQYF. The CDR3 DNA sequence: TGTGCCAGCAGGACAGGGAGTAGGGCAGATACGCAGTATTTT.

This chain links TRBV7-2 with TRBJ2-7; 7 nucleotides agree with TRBD1. The CDR3 runs 14 residues. Germline CDR1 SGHTA, CDR2 FQGNSA. The V gene end was trimmed by 5 bases and the J gene end by 3 bases; junction bases not matched to a gene: 7. DNA of the CDR3: TGTGCCAGCAGCAGAACCGGGACAGACTACGAGCAGTACTTC. Translating it yields CASSRTGTDYEQYF.

This chain connects TRBV9 to TRBJ1-6, with 7 bases matching TRBD1. Germline CDR1 is SGDLS and CDR2 is YYNGEE. Unmatched junction bases numbered 3, after V lost 0 bases and J lost 0 bases. CDR3 length equals 17 residues. Here the CDR3 reads CASSVGGGRSYNSPLHF. The CDR3 DNA is TGTGCCAGCAGCGTAGGAGGGGGCCGCTCCTATAATTCACCCCTCCACTTT.

In this sample, this clone turned up a few times. The V gene is TRBV29-1, the J gene TRBJ1-2, with D possibly TRBD1 on 6 matching bases. V shed 6 bases and J shed 2 bases, with 13 bases lying between them. The germline gives CDR1 SQVTM, CDR2 ANQGSEA. The CDR3 spans 13 residues. The CDR3 loop is CSVVDSRNYGYTF. As DNA, the CDR3 is TGCAGCGTCGTGGACAGCCGCAACTATGGCTACACCTTC.

The CDR3 spells CATSSPTAGCEQYF. The CDR3 region has the DNA TGTGCCACCAGCAGCCCTACTGCAGGGTGCGAGCAGTACTTC. J is TRBJ2-7 and V is TRBV15, with D tentatively TRBD1 (5 bases). Trimming shortened V by 3 bases and J by 6 bases, and 15 bases separated the two germline ends. This CDR3 comprises 14 residues. Germline CDR1 reads LNHNV; CDR2 reads YYDKDF (reference sequence). The entire variable domain, with the rest obtained from reference TRBV15 and TRBJ2-7, is as follows: DAMVIQNPRYQVTQFGKPVTLSCSQTLNHNVMYWYQQKSSQAPKLLFHYYDKDFNNEADTPDNFQSRRPNTSFCFLDIRSPGLGDTAMYLCATSSPTAGCEQYFGPGTRLTVT.

In regard to this clone: Germline and junction disagree at one end, which may indicate a read error. The rearrangement joins TRBV13 to TRBJ1-2; D remains unclear. The CDR3 extends over 13 amino acids. Germline CDR1 and CDR2: PRHDT and FYEKMQ (reference sequence). CDR3: CASSLEGGYGYPF. The CDR3 nucleotides are TGTGCCAGCAGCTTAGAAGGCGGGTATGGCTACCCCTTC.